Following are 25 T cell receptor beta chains from one sample sequenced in a study of cytomegalovirus exposure and HLA in healthy donors. Vbeta (60) and Jbeta (13) primers were used in the PCR. Clones were read by immunoSEQ multiplex PCR, and TCRdb kept only the in-frame ones, dropping some. The sample gives under 200,000 clones, approximately 80% of which show up once; roughly 7.3% is in the top ten. Sequenced sample: PBMCs. These receptors were taken from a male donor in good health and CMV-seropositive.

The CDR3 DNA is TGTGCCAGCAGCCTACCTGAACAGGGGACGAACACTGAAGCTTTCTTT. Translated, it gives CASSLPEQGTNTEAFF. J is TRBJ1-1 and V is TRBV2, with TRBD1 matching 7 bases. Per germline, CDR1 SNHLY and CDR2 FYNNEI. The CDR3 sequence is 16 residues long. The ends lost 6 bases at V and 1 base at J; junction bases unmatched: 11.

The gene calls are TRBV9 and TRBJ2-5; D gene ambiguous. With 4 bases removed from V and 2 bases from J, the gap between germline ends came to 12 bases. Germline CDR1 SGDLS, CDR2 YYNGEE. The CDR3 runs 14 residues. The CDR3 here is CASSSFGSQETQYF. The CDR3 DNA reads as TGTGCCAGCAGCTCCTTCGGTTCGCAAGAGACCCAGTACTTC. The full variable domain, its missing parts supplied by reference TRBV9 and TRBJ2-5, is DSGVTQTPKHLITATGQRVTLRCSPRSGDLSVYWYQQSLDQGLQFLIQYYNGEERAKGNILERFSAQQFPDLHSELNLSSLELGDSALYFCASSSFGSQETQYFGPGTRLLVL.

This clone was found a few times. V usage is TRBV4-3 and J usage is TRBJ2-2; 15 positions agree with TRBD2. Germline CDR1 LGHNA, CDR2 YSLEER. V lost 4 bases and J lost 2; bases outside the gene matches: 14. The CDR3 has 21 residues. The CDR3 sequence: CASSPGIPPGLAGGNTGELFF. CDR3 nucleotide sequence: TGCGCCAGCAGCCCAGGGATCCCCCCGGGACTAGCGGGGGGCAACACCGGGGAGCTGTTTTTT.

The V and J genes are TRBV30 and TRBJ2-7; possible D gene TRBD2, 5 bases. The V gene's germline CDR1 is GTSNPN and CDR2 SVGIG (reference sequence). Trimming removed 1 base from V and 0 bases from J, with 10 bases in between. This CDR3 is 14 amino acids long. The CDR3 loop reads CAWSGGESSYEQYF. The CDR3, as DNA: TGTGCCTGGAGTGGGGGAGAGAGCTCCTACGAGCAGTACTTC.

This clone has more than one count but fewer than ten. The chain couples TRBV19 to TRBJ1-2; D not resolved. The CDR3 covers 14 residues. V was cut by 6 bases and J by 5 bases, with 16 bases left in between. Germline V gene data show CDR1 as LNHDA and CDR2 as SQIVND (reference sequence). CDR3 protein: CASSKIEAAYGYTF. CDR3 coding DNA: TGTGCCAGTAGCAAGATCGAGGCTGCTTATGGCTACACCTTC.

V usage is TRBV27 and J usage is TRBJ2-5; D possibly corresponds to TRBD2 (6 bases). CDR1 is MNHEY, CDR2 SMNVEV, per germline (reference sequence). Trimming pared 3 bases from V and 1 base from J, leaving 9 bases between. This CDR3 is built from 14 residues. CDR3 loop: CASSFTSSQETQYF. The CDR3 bases are TGTGCCAGCAGTTTCACTAGCTCCCAAGAGACCCAGTACTTC.

This clone has just one count. The chain couples TRBV7-8 to TRBJ1-2, with a tentative D call TRBD1 (5 bases). The V gene's germline CDR1 is SGHVS and CDR2 FQNEAQ. The CDR3 runs 14 residues. Trimming took off 0 bases at V and 8 bases at J, with 13 bases between the two ends. The CDR3 region is CASSLARRDGGYTF. The CDR3 coding sequence is TGTGCCAGCAGCTTAGCGCGGCGGGACGGAGGCTACACCTTC.

The chain employs TRBV6-1 and TRBJ1-2, with a tentative D call TRBD1 (6 bases). V lost 1 base to trimming and J lost 1 base, with 10 bases between them. The CDR3 has 15 residues. Germline V gives CDR1 MNHNS, CDR2 SASEGT. CDR3 DNA sequence: TGTGCCAGCAGTGAAGGGACAGTCTATAACTATGGCTACACCTTC. This translates into CASSEGTVYNYGYTF.

The chain links TRBV2 to TRBJ1-1, with D possibly being TRBD1 (6 bases). CDR3 size: 14 residues. CDR1 and CDR2 (germline): SNHLY, FYNNEI. The germline V and J ends were trimmed by 2 bases and 4 bases, with 11 bases remaining between them. The CDR3 DNA sequence: TGTGCCAGCAGTGAATGGGGAGGGGGCACTGAAGCTTTCTTT. It codes for CASSEWGGGTEAFF.

V and J are TRBV4-2 and TRBJ2-7, with 8 bases aligning to TRBD2. CDR1 and CDR2 (germline): LGHNA, YNFKEQ. Unmatched junction bases numbered 6, after V lost 0 bases and J lost 2 bases. The CDR3 contains 16 residues. The CDR3 sequence: CASSQEYSGAPYEQYF. The CDR3, as DNA: TGTGCCAGCAGCCAAGAATATAGCGGGGCCCCCTACGAGCAGTACTTC.

This clone was counted once. This rearrangement joins TRBV18 to TRBJ2-2; TRBD2 is a possible D gene (5 bases). V shed 3 bases and J shed 0 bases, with 8 bases lying between them. CDR1 is KGHSH and CDR2 is LQKENI in the germline V gene. The CDR3 covers 15 residues. CDR3 DNA sequence: TGTGCCAGCTCACCTGGACTGGCGAACACCGGGGAGCTGTTTTTT. It specifies CASSPGLANTGELFF.

CDR3 bases: TGTGCCAGCAGCTTGAGCGGGGCTGAGCAGTTCTTC. It specifies CASSLSGAEQFF. The chain carries TRBV9 and TRBJ2-1; TRBD2 matches 7 bases. The CDR3 is 12 amino acids. Germline CDR1 SGDLS, CDR2 YYNGEE. After removal of 4 bases from V and 9 bases from J, the junction contained 4 bases not matched to a gene.

The V call is TRBV2, the J call TRBJ2-1; 7 bases match TRBD2. CDR1 is SNHLY, CDR2 FYNNEI, per germline. The CDR3 is 14 amino acids. J gave up 1 base and V 7 bases, and 4 bases lay outside the gene matches. Here the CDR3 reads CASMGGISYNEQFF. CDR3 DNA: TGTGCCAGCATGGGGGGGATTTCCTACAATGAGCAGTTCTTC. The full variable domain, with the rest looked up from reference TRBV2 and TRBJ2-1, is EPEVTQTPSHQVTQMGQEVILRCVPISNHLYFYWYRQILGQKVEFLVSFYNNEISEKSEIFDDQFSVERPDGSNFTLKIRSTKLEDSAMYFCASMGGISYNEQFFGPGTRLTVL.

J is TRBJ2-7 and V is TRBV6-4, with D maybe TRBD2 (5 bases). The CDR3 length is 10 residues. V shed 2 bases and J shed 11 bases, with 7 bases lying between them. Germline V gives CDR1 MRHNA, CDR2 SNTAGT. CDR3 nucleotides: TGTGCCAGCAGTGACGGGAGAAAGTACTTC. This codes for CASSDGRKYF.

The J gene is TRBJ2-1, the V gene TRBV6-5; the D gene is possibly TRBD2 (7 bases). The germline V and J ends were trimmed by 7 bases and 4 bases, with 14 bases remaining between them. Germline-derived CDR1 and CDR2 are MNHEY and SVGAGI. The CDR3 is made up of 14 amino acids. In nucleotides, the CDR3 is TGTGCCAGCAAGGGGGGGGGCTCTTACAATGAGCAGTTCTTC. Translated: CASKGGGSYNEQFF.

The chain couples TRBV7-9 to TRBJ2-1; TRBD2 matches 11 bases. Per germline, CDR1 SEHNR and CDR2 FQNEAQ (reference sequence). J lost 1 base, V lost 5 bases, and 7 bases had no gene match. The CDR3 covers 17 residues. The CDR3 region is CASSPPGLAASYNEQFF. CDR3 nucleotide sequence: TGTGCCAGCAGCCCACCGGGACTAGCGGCTTCCTACAATGAGCAGTTCTTC.

This sequence joins TRBV7-6 and TRBJ2-7, with TRBD2 identical over 12 bases. CDR3 size: 16 residues. V gave up 5 bases and J gave up 3 bases; unmatched junction bases: 8. Germline CDR1 SGHVS, CDR2 FNYEAQ. CDR3 nucleotides: TGTGCCAGCAGCCCGGCTAGCGGGGGGGCAGGCTACGAGCAGTACTTC. It translates to CASSPASGGAGYEQYF.

This clone was observed once. Germline is not matched at one junction end, which may reflect a read error. The chain links TRBV9 to TRBJ1-1; 7 bases match TRBD1. Germline V gene lookup returns CDR1 SGDLS and CDR2 YYNGEE. This CDR3 has 16 residues. The CDR3 loop reads CASSVQGEIGDTKAFF. The CDR3 region has the DNA TGTGCCAGCAGCGTACAGGGGGAGATTGGCGACACTAAAGCTTTCTTT.

This chain connects TRBV2 to TRBJ1-3, with D maybe TRBD1 (5 bases). Deletions cut 4 bases from V and 1 base from J, with 14 bases between. Germline-derived CDR1 and CDR2 are SNHLY and FYNNEI. The CDR3 loop spans 16 amino acids. CDR3 nucleotides: TGTGCCAGCAGTGCGCTCCAGACAGCTTCTGGAAACACCATATATTTT. Protein sequence: CASSALQTASGNTIYF.

The chain has TRBV29-1 and TRBJ2-5; 10 nucleotides line up with TRBD2. Unmatched junction bases numbered 6, after V lost 1 base and J lost 4 bases. The germline V gene has CDR1 SQVTM and CDR2 ANQGSEA. The CDR3 consists of 15 residues. CDR3 protein: CSVEGQRGGGETQYF. CDR3 bases: TGCAGCGTTGAAGGCCAGCGGGGGGGAGGAGAGACCCAGTACTTC.

The chain recombines TRBV30 with TRBJ2-1; 12 bases are a match to TRBD1. The CDR3 length is 13 residues. Looked up from germline, CDR1 is GTSNPN and CDR2 is SVGIG (reference sequence). The CDR3 DNA sequence: TGTGCAAAACGGGACAGGGGGCGGGATGAGCAGTTCTTC. It is translated as CAKRDRGRDEQFF.

This clone was seen only a few times. This chain uses TRBV4-3 with TRBJ2-7, with 8 bases identical to TRBD1. Germline CDR1 and CDR2: LGHNA and YSLEER. The CDR3 extends over 15 amino acids. V shed 3 bases, J shed 2 bases, and the junction held 6 bases outside the gene matches. The CDR3 DNA reads TGCGCCAGCAGCCACCTCAGGGGGCCAACCTACGAGCAGTACTTC. This encodes CASSHLRGPTYEQYF.

This clone was picked up a small number of times. The V and J genes are TRBV30 and TRBJ2-7, with D hard to call. CDR1 GTSNPN and CDR2 SVGIG come from the germline V gene (reference sequence). The length of the CDR3 is 13 residues. The germline V and J ends were trimmed by 2 bases and 3 bases, with 11 bases remaining between them. In DNA, the CDR3 is TGTGCCTGGAGTAGTGGAGTATACTACGAGCAGTACTTC. As protein: CAWSSGVYYEQYF.

The chain links TRBV6-6 to TRBJ1-2; 10 nucleotides match TRBD1. The CDR3 length is 16 residues. V trimming: 5 bases; J trimming: 0 bases; junction bases outside the gene matches: 6. CDR1 is MNHNY, CDR2 SVGAGI, per germline (reference sequence). CDR3 nucleotide sequence: TGTGCCAGCAGTACTCGGGACAGGGGAGCTAACTATGGCTACACCTTC. Translated: CASSTRDRGANYGYTF.

The genes are TRBV6-6 and TRBJ2-5; D gene uncertain. CDR3 length: 12 residues. The germline CDR1 and CDR2 sequences are MNHNY and SVGAGI (reference sequence). Deletions cut 4 bases from V and 3 bases from J, with 6 bases between. The CDR3 here is CASSSSKETQYF. In DNA, the CDR3 is TGTGCCAGCAGTTCGAGTAAAGAGACCCAGTACTTC.